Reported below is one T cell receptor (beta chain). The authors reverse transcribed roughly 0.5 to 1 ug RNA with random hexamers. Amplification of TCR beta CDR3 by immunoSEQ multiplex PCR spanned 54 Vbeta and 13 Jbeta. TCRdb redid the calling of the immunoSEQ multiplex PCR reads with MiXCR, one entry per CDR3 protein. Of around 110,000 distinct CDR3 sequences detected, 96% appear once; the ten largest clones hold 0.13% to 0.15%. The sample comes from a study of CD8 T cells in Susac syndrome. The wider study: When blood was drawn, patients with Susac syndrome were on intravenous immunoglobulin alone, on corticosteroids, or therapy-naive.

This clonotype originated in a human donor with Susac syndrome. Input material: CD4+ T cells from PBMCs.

CDR3 DNA sequence: TGCGCCAGCAGGACCGACAGGGGAGGCTACGAGCAGTACTTC. It translates to CASRTDRGGYEQYF. The rearrangement uses TRBV5-1 and TRBJ2-7; 8 positions match TRBD1. J lost 3 bases, V lost 5 bases, and 7 bases had no gene match. The CDR3 runs to 14 residues. Germline V CDR1 and CDR2: SGHRS, YFSETQ.